The T cell receptor beta chain described here comes from a study of T cells expressing NK-cell markers. Study in general: Sorted CD3+CD56-NKG2C+, CD3+CD56+NKG2C+ and CD3+CD56+NKG2C- T cells supplied the TCR beta repertoires.

CDR3 length: 17 amino acids. CDR1 and CDR2 (germline): MGHRA, YSYEKL. Study-wide points: Where four donors were concerned, these clonotypes also led the CD3+CD56-NKG2C+ fraction. The HCMV specificity of the expanded NKG2C+ T cell clones stayed unresolved.

With respect to this clonotype: Its target is not known.

TCRdb reworked the 5' RACE reads into one entry per CDR3 protein, no DNA. The data include roughly 150,000 distinct CDR3 sequences; the top ten clones carry roughly 21%. The chain links TRBV4-1 to TRBJ2-6; as DNA is missing, the TRBD2 call by TCRdb cannot be tested. The source of this sequence is a man aged 18-70 years in good health. Sequenced material: blood T cells: a sorted CD56 or NKG2C T cell subset, CD4+ or CD8+ T cells, or bulk PBMC T cells (not recorded which). CDR3 sequence reads: CASSQDLAGLGANVLTF.